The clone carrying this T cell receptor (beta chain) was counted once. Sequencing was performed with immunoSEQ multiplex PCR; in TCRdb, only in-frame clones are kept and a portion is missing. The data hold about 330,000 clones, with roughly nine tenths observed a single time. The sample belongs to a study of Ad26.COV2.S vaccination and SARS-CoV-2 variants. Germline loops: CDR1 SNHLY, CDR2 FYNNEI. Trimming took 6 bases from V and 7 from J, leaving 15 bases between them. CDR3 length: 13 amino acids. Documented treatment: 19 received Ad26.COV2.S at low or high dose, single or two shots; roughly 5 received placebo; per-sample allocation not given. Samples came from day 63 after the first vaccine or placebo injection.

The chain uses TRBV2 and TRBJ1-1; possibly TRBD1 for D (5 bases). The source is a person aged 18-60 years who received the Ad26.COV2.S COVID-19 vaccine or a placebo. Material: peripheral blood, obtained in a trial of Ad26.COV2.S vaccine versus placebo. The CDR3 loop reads CASRPRGEGEAFF. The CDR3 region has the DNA TGTGCCAGCAGGCCTCGGGGGGAGGGTGAAGCTTTCTTT.